This T cell receptor (beta chain) was sequenced for a study of T cell repertoires in cytomegalovirus infection. Trimming shortened V by 5 bases and J by 1 base, and 14 bases separated the two germline ends. This CDR3 has 14 residues. Germline V gene sequence: CDR1 DFQATT, CDR2 SNEGSKA (reference sequence). TCRdb re-called the reads through MiXCR, storing one row per CDR3 protein. Altogether about 52,000 distinct CDR3 sequences are present, 20% being singletons, with the ten largest covering roughly 75%. This clonotype appeared a few times. What it recognizes is unknown. The rearrangement joins TRBV20-1 to TRBJ1-2; maybe TRBD1 (6 bases). The sample consisted of CD8+ T cells from cultured PBMCs, taken from culture after CMV antigen stimulation. This clonotype originated in a human donor in good health (CMV status not recorded). Some clones in this sample may be carry-over from other donors' samples. The CDR3 loop is CSAPPGHNNYGYTF. Written as DNA, the CDR3 is TGCAGTGCTCCGCCGGGACACAATAACTATGGCTACACCTTC.